This T cell receptor (beta chain) was obtained from a study of T cell repertoires in cytomegalovirus infection. Trimming took off 5 bases at V and 5 bases at J, with 19 bases between the two ends. This CDR3 is built from 15 residues. The germline V gene encodes CDR1 SEHNR and CDR2 FQNEAQ (reference sequence). Using its own MiXCR run on the reads, TCRdb lists one record per CDR3 protein. The sample includes 80,000 to 95,000 distinct CDR3 sequences, around 32% of them seen just once. Points from the study as a whole: Identification of carriers of CMV plus the relevant HLA was achieved through cumulative public TCR beta family frequency. What dominated the ex vivo response were HLA-C-restricted CMV-specific TCR beta clonotypes.

A word on this clonotype: What it recognizes is unknown.

This specimen consisted of CD8+ T cells from cultured PBMCs, obtained from culture after CMV antigen stimulation. The genes are TRBV7-9 and TRBJ2-7; D might be TRBD1 (5 bases). This TCR was recovered from a human donor in good health (CMV status not recorded). Some clones in this sample may be carry-over from other donors' samples. Here the CDR3 reads CASSPARGQGNEQYF. The CDR3 DNA follows: TGTGCCAGCAGCCCGGCCCGAGGCCAGGGTAACGAGCAGTACTTC.